Listed here are 13 T cell receptor beta chains from one sample, sequenced in a study of shared clonotypes between healthy human individuals. Sequencing was performed with immunoSEQ multiplex PCR; in TCRdb, only in-frame clones are kept and a portion is missing. The table lists hundreds of thousands of clones, more than 70% of them singletons, with 12% in the top ten. Sample: PBMCs. These receptor sequences come from a woman aged 40 to 50 in good health. Some clones in this sample may be carry-over from other donors' samples.

The CDR3 DNA reads as TGTGCCAGCAGCTTAGCAGAGACAGCCAATGGCTACACCTTC. Its translation is CASSLAETANGYTF. The J gene is TRBJ1-2, the V gene TRBV7-2; D may be TRBD1 (5 bases). CDR3 length: 14 amino acids. Trimming left V 0 bases short and J 6 bases short, with 11 bases between. Germline-derived CDR1 and CDR2 are SGHTA and FQGNSA.

This chain uses TRBV7-9 with TRBJ1-2; D is perhaps TRBD1 (5 bases). V was trimmed by 0 bases and J by 2 bases, leaving 10 bases between them. From germline, CDR1 is SEHNR and CDR2 FQNEAQ (reference sequence). CDR3 size: 15 residues. The CDR3 spells CASSLAEGFNYGYTF. The DNA for the CDR3 is TGTGCCAGCAGCTTAGCAGAGGGGTTCAACTATGGCTACACCTTC. The whole variable domain, filled in from reference TRBV7-9 and TRBJ1-2, reads DTGVSQNPRHKITKRGQNVTFRCDPISEHNRLYWYRQTLGQGPEFLTYFQNEAQLEKSRLLSDRFSAERPKGSFSTLEIQRTEQGDSAMYLCASSLAEGFNYGYTFGSGTRLTVV.

The V call is TRBV25-1, the J call TRBJ1-3; weak D call: TRBD1 (6 bases). The V and J ends lost 2 bases and 2 bases respectively, with 10 bases between them. This CDR3 region has 15 residues. Germline CDR1 is MGHDK and CDR2 is SYGVNS. The CDR3 nucleotides are TGTGCCAGCAGTGAAGGTGCAGGGGCTGGAAACACCATATATTTT. Translating it yields CASSEGAGAGNTIYF.

This clone was picked up one time. The rearrangement uses TRBV25-1 and TRBJ1-3, with D perhaps TRBD1 (5 bases). Trimming took off 1 base at V and 4 bases at J, with 14 bases between the two ends. CDR1 is MGHDK, CDR2 SYGVNS, per germline. This CDR3 is 16 amino acids long. This CDR3 reads CASSELRGTSGNTIYF. The CDR3 coding sequence is TGTGCCAGCAGTGAATTACGGGGGACCTCCGGAAACACCATATATTTT.

In this sample, this clone turned up a few times. This sequence joins TRBV5-1 and TRBJ2-7; the D gene could be TRBD1 or TRBD2 (5 bases each). V lost 0 bases to trimming and J lost 5 bases, with 15 bases between them. CDR1 and CDR2 (germline): SGHRS, YFSETQ. The CDR3 consists of 15 residues. The CDR3 nucleotides are TGCGCCAGCAGCTTGGAGGGACGTGTCTTCCACGAGCAGTACTTC. Its translation is CASSLEGRVFHEQYF.

In nucleotides, the CDR3 is TGTGCCAGCAGCGTGGGACGAAAGACCTATGGCTACACCTTC. Translating gives CASSVGRKTYGYTF. The chain is built from TRBV7-6 and TRBJ1-2; TRBD1 is a possible D gene (5 bases). Trimming removed 5 bases at V and 4 bases at J, with 14 bases between. The CDR3 spans 14 residues. The germline V gene encodes CDR1 SGHVS and CDR2 FNYEAQ.

Of note for this clone: Other DNA sequences in this specimen translate into the identical CDR3. The chain couples TRBV7-6 to TRBJ2-5; D ambiguous. Germline V CDR1 and CDR2: SGHVS, FNYEAQ. V was cut by 5 bases and J by 1 base, with 8 bases left in between. The CDR3 is made up of 13 amino acids. The CDR3 nucleotides are TGTGCCAGCAGCCTCGGGCCCCAAGAGACCCAGTACTTC. Its translation is CASSLGPQETQYF.

The chain employs TRBV28 and TRBJ2-3; no clear D. The CDR3 consists of 12 residues. Germline assignment: CDR1 MDHEN and CDR2 SYDVKM. The V gene lost 7 bases and the J gene lost 6 bases, with 11 bases spanning the gap. CDR3 DNA sequence: TGTGCCAGCACCAGTTTGAGGGATACGCAGTATTTT. Protein sequence: CASTSLRDTQYF.

This clone is a singleton in its sample. The V and J genes are TRBV2 and TRBJ2-5; either TRBD1 or TRBD2 may supply D (7 bases each). The ends were cut back, 2 bases at V and 4 bases at J, with 11 bases in the middle. The CDR3 has 14 amino acids. Germline CDR1 reads SNHLY; CDR2 reads FYNNEI. CDR3 bases: TGTGCCAGCAGTGAATGGGAGGGGGCAGAGACCCAGTACTTC. This gives the protein CASSEWEGAETQYF.

The rearrangement uses TRBV4-3 and TRBJ1-1; D not certain. The germline CDR1 and CDR2 sequences are LGHNA and YSLEER. The ends were cut back, 1 base at V and 4 bases at J, with 7 bases in the middle. The CDR3 sequence is 13 residues long. CDR3 sequence (DNA): TGCGCCAGCAGCCAAGTCCGGGGCACTGAAGCTTTCTTT. Its translation is CASSQVRGTEAFF.

V gene TRBV7-3 combines with J gene TRBJ2-1; 9 nucleotides agree with TRBD2. The CDR3 length is 16 residues. Trimming at V came to 1 base and at J to 3 bases, leaving 4 bases not matched to a gene. Looked up from germline, CDR1 is SGHTA and CDR2 is FQGTGA. In nucleotides, the CDR3 is TGTGCCAGCAGCTTAAGTGGCGGGAGGGTCTACAATGAGCAGTTCTTC. Amino acids: CASSLSGGRVYNEQFF.

On this clone: With only one base between it and a far larger clone, this is likely a read error. V is TRBV29-1 and J is TRBJ1-1, with D perhaps matching TRBD1 (6 bases). Trimming removed 6 bases at V and 4 bases at J, with 15 bases between. Germline CDR1 reads SQVTM; CDR2 reads ANQGSEA. The CDR3 runs 13 residues. CDR3 in DNA: TGCAGCGTCGGGACACTTCTGAGCACTGAAGCTTTCTTT. Amino acid sequence: CSVGTLLSTEAFF.

As for this clone: Mismatch with germline at one junction end may stem from a read error. This chain uses TRBV4-1 with TRBJ2-2; 14 nucleotides agree with TRBD2. Germline CDR1 MGHRA, CDR2 YSYEKL. The CDR3 is 18 amino acids. The CDR3 nucleotides are TGCACCAGCAGCCAGGGGGGACTAGCGGGAGTGGGCACCGGGGAGCTGTTTTTT. This translates into CTSSQGGLAGVGTGELFF.